This is a list of T cell receptor beta chains from one sample in a study of read filtering for tumor transcriptome and immune sequencing. Using its own MiXCR run on the reads, TCRdb lists one record per CDR3 protein. Found here are tens of thousands of distinct CDR3 sequences, approximately 12% of them singletons; the top ten hold roughly 15%. The material sequenced was a population of CD138-negative cells sorted from bone marrow. Every receptor here comes from a donor aged 40 or older with multiple myeloma. The conserved cysteine and the conserved F or W are not part of the CDR3 here. Each record gives: V gene, J gene, CDR3 protein.

TRBV5-1	TRBJ1-1	ASGPGSFMNTEAF
TRBV6-5	TRBJ2-1	ASSYSLLQAGNEQF
TRBV6-2/TRBV6-3	TRBJ2-5	ASSRQGRETQY
TRBV7-9	TRBJ2-3	ATRRGETGRTYTQY
TRBV7-2	TRBJ2-1	ASSLTRNEQF
TRBV29-1	TRBJ2-3	SAVAGGPIDTQY
TRBV11-2	TRBJ2-2	ATRRTSGRELPGELF
TRBV3-1	TRBJ2-1	ASSPYLAGGYNEQF
TRBV5-5	TRBJ1-5	ASSSGTGGNQPQH
TRBV5-1	TRBJ2-1	ASSLVPNNEQF
TRBV7-3	TRBJ2-2	ASSSRPRGKAGELF
TRBV20-1	TRBJ2-3	SAPERGTDTQY
TRBV7-3	TRBJ2-2	ASSLRGHMSGELF
TRBV25-1	TRBJ1-1	ASRTGLNTEAF
TRBV7-2	TRBJ2-3	ASSVSGRRDTQY
TRBV7-2	TRBJ1-1	ASSPESGEAF
TRBV5-5	TRBJ1-5	ASGFDSFNQPQH
TRBV12-3/TRBV12-4	TRBJ2-7	ASSLFEVQY
TRBV28	TRBJ2-7	ASGKLAETYDQY
TRBV7-6	TRBJ2-1	ASRPFGREDLNEQF
TRBV19	TRBJ2-1	ATRPGGTYNEQF
TRBV29-1	TRBJ2-3	SVDMFEGSTDTQY